This TCR beta chain was found in a study of identical twins. TCRdb called the 5' RACE reads again in MiXCR, with one record for every CDR3 protein. The profile shows 1,800,000 or so distinct CDR3 sequences, 32% of them singletons. Of note for this clonotype: The antigen remains unidentified.

The length of the CDR3 is 15 residues. The V end lost 0 bases, the J end lost 3 bases, and 12 bases lay between the germline ends. Germline V CDR1 and CDR2: MNHEY, SVGAGI. Overall study results and limits: Excess sharing by twins proved weaker in beta out-of-frame sequences.

This TCR was recovered from a newborn girl in good health. The rearrangement joins TRBV6-5 to TRBJ2-7, with TRBD2 as a possible D gene (6 bases). Specimen: cord blood. CDR3 sequence reads: CASSYSSGLVYEQYF. CDR3 bases: TGTGCCAGCAGTTACTCGTCGGGACTCGTCTACGAGCAGTACTTC.